This TCR beta chain was sequenced during a study of blood T cell repertoires in COVID-19. The assay was immunoSEQ multiplex PCR, and TCRdb's table has in-frame clones only and misses some. The sample holds roughly 300,000 clones; approximately 85% are singletons and the top ten take more than 6%. The sample consisted of peripheral blood. The origin of this receptor is a human donor in a cohort sampled during active COVID-19.

CDR3 region: CASRASTIRGNEQFF. The CDR3 DNA sequence: TGTGCCAGCAGAGCTTCCACTATTCGGGGTAATGAGCAGTTCTTC. The chain joins TRBV11-1 to TRBJ2-1; D perhaps matches TRBD2 (5 bases). CDR1 and CDR2 from the germline V gene are SGHAT and FQDESV (reference sequence). Deletions cut 6 bases from V and 7 bases from J, with 19 bases between. The length of the CDR3 is 15 residues.